Described below is a single T cell receptor (beta chain) sequence and its context. The source of the sample is a study of control samples from healthy donors and cancer patients. TCRdb's table, derived via immunoSEQ multiplex PCR, lists solely in-frame clones and lacks some. The sample lists roughly 120,000 clones; 91% were seen once. The TCR comes from a young woman in good health. The material sequenced was blood.

DNA for the CDR3: TGTGCCAGCACCACTAGCGGAGTGCAAGAGACCCAGTACTTC. Protein sequence: CASTTSGVQETQYF. The genes are TRBV13 and TRBJ2-5, with 8 bases that match TRBD2. The CDR3 sequence is 14 residues long. The germline V gene encodes CDR1 PRHDT and CDR2 FYEKMQ (reference sequence). Trimming at V came to 7 bases and at J to 2 bases, leaving 6 bases not matched to a gene. The variable domain in full, with the rest retrieved from reference TRBV13 and TRBJ2-5, is AAGVIQSPRHLIKEKRETATLKCYPIPRHDTVYWYQQGPGQDPQFLISFYEKMQSDKGSIPDRFSAQQFSDYHSELNMSSLELGDSALYFCASTTSGVQETQYFGPGTRLLVL.